The text below deals with one T cell receptor (beta chain). Its antigen remains unknown. This sample stems from a study of T cell responses to AZD1222 COVID-19 vaccine. CDR3 size: 13 residues. V lost 2 bases, J lost 7 bases, and 4 bases stayed unmatched. Per germline, CDR1 SGHNT and CDR2 YENEEA. Data came from immunoSEQ multiplex PCR; TCRdb stores just in-frame clones and leaves some out. This sample has 95,000 to 150,000 clones; about 85% occur once, and the top ten carry around 6.2%. Study-level points and caveats: The study sampled repertoires only after the peak T cell response. CD4 TCRs covered the whole spike, strongest at regions 160-218 and 743-854. Only five to seven AZD1222 recipients tested seropositive at baseline.

The J gene is TRBJ2-7, the V gene TRBV11-3; 8 positions match TRBD1. The starting material was peripheral blood, obtained on day 0 of AZD1222 vaccination. This sequence was found in an adult in good health. The CDR3 is CASSLTTGGEQYF. As DNA, the CDR3 is TGTGCCAGCAGCTTAACAACAGGGGGAGAGCAGTACTTC.